This TCR beta chain was captured by sequencing in a study of cytomegalovirus exposure and HLA in healthy donors. Study conclusions and caveats: The investigators catalogued 150 or so TCR beta chains as cytomegalovirus-associated. In a later analysis, across HLA loci, associated TCR counts were highest for DRB1, lowest for HLA-C.

PCR employed 60 Vbeta and 13 Jbeta primers. Here immunoSEQ multiplex PCR was the method, and the copy in TCRdb shows in-frame clones only, minus some. The sample lists around 280,000 clones; around nine tenths were seen once. On this clone: Antigen unknown.

This CDR3 spans 15 amino acids. Per the germline V gene, CDR1 is SGHVS and CDR2 is FQNEAQ. Trimming removed 2 bases from V and 4 bases from J; junction bases left unmatched: 6. The sample consisted of PBMCs. The chain has TRBV7-8 and TRBJ2-5, with 8 bases that match TRBD1. This receptor was identified in a woman under 30 in good health and CMV-seronegative. CDR3 in DNA: TGTGCCAGCAGCTTACGTGACAGGGGAGGAGAGACCCAGTACTTC. It yields the protein CASSLRDRGGETQYF.